One and the same sample provided the 17 T cell receptor beta chains below, sequenced in a study of brain T cells in children with intractable seizures. Sequencing was performed with immunoSEQ multiplex PCR; in TCRdb, only in-frame clones are kept and a portion is missing. The repertoire has approximately 41,000 clones, over 75% of them found once; the top ten carry about 6%. The sample was peripheral blood, taken at surgery. These receptors came from a girl aged 2 to 10 with tuberous sclerosis and intractable seizures.

The chain carries TRBV5-1 and TRBJ1-1; D ambiguous. CDR1 is SGHRS and CDR2 is YFSETQ in the germline V gene. V lost 4 bases to trimming and J lost 4 bases, with 17 bases between them. The length of the CDR3 is 15 residues. Here the CDR3 reads CASSAGGQMSTEAFF. CDR3 sequence (DNA): TGCGCCAGCAGCGCGGGAGGGCAGATGAGCACTGAAGCTTTCTTT.

The chain uses TRBV2 and TRBJ2-7; the D is unclear. Germline V gene data show CDR1 as SNHLY and CDR2 as FYNNEI. The CDR3 is 13 amino acids. The V end lost 7 bases, the J end lost 5 bases, and 15 bases lay between the germline ends. The CDR3 coding sequence is TGTGCCAGCACTCTCCAGGCAAGAGACGAGCAGTACTTC. The encoded protein is CASTLQARDEQYF.

This clone was recorded once. The chain has TRBV14 and TRBJ1-2; TRBD1 matches at 9 bases. The CDR3 consists of 18 residues. Germline V CDR1 and CDR2: SGHDN, FVKESK. V gave up 1 base and J gave up 0 bases; unmatched junction bases: 9. CDR3 protein: CASSQATVQGAPNYGYTF. CDR3 bases: TGTGCCAGCAGCCAAGCCACCGTACAGGGGGCCCCTAACTATGGCTACACCTTC.

This clone appeared a single time. The chain links TRBV6-4 to TRBJ1-1; maybe TRBD1 (5 bases). V was clipped by 2 bases and J by 1 base, with 8 bases between them. Per the germline V gene, CDR1 is MRHNA and CDR2 is SNTAGT. The length of the CDR3 is 14 residues. The CDR3: CASSDGGENTEAFF. Written as DNA, the CDR3 is TGTGCCAGCAGTGACGGGGGAGAGAACACTGAAGCTTTCTTT.

The rearrangement uses TRBV5-1 and TRBJ1-1; TRBD1 matches 9 bases. The CDR3 runs 15 residues. J gave up 2 bases and V 0 bases, and 2 bases lay outside the gene matches. From germline, CDR1 is SGHRS and CDR2 YFSETQ. The CDR3 DNA is TGCGCCAGCAGCTTGGGGACAGGGGCAAACACTGAAGCTTTCTTT. Encoded protein: CASSLGTGANTEAFF.

The chain links TRBV9 to TRBJ1-6, with 9 bases matching TRBD1. CDR1 SGDLS and CDR2 YYNGEE come from the germline V gene. The trim removed 3 bases at V and 9 bases at J, leaving 4 bases unmatched. The CDR3 consists of 14 residues. CDR3 coding DNA: TGTGCCAGCAGCGGGGACAGGGCTAGTTCACCCCTCCACTTT. Translation: CASSGDRASSPLHF.

Here the CDR3 DNA reads TGTGCCACCAGTGACCCTCGGGGCTACACCTTC. This codes for CATSDPRGYTF. The rearrangement uses TRBV24-1 and TRBJ1-2; D remains ambiguous. Deletions cut 4 bases from V and 8 bases from J, with 7 bases between. The CDR3 runs to 11 residues. From germline, CDR1 is KGHDR and CDR2 SFDVKD.

The chain combines TRBV3-1 (or the pseudogene TRBV3-2) with TRBJ2-3; 13 bases are a match to TRBD2. V lost 4 bases to trimming and J lost 13 bases; unmatched junction nucleotides: 8. Germline CDR1 is LGHDT and CDR2 is YNNKEL (reference sequence). CDR3 length: 14 residues. The CDR3 DNA reads as TGTGCCAGCAGCCCGGGGACTAGCGGGGTAGAGGAGTATTTT. Its protein product is CASSPGTSGVEEYF.

The CDR3 sequence: CAISESTGGLYGYTF. Here the CDR3 DNA reads TGTGCCATCAGTGAGTCAACAGGGGGCCTCTATGGCTACACCTTC. V is TRBV10-3 and J is TRBJ1-2, with 9 bases lining up with TRBD1. This CDR3 is built from 15 residues. V shed 0 bases and J 4 bases; nucleotides not matched to a gene: 3. Germline V gene lookup returns CDR1 ENHRY and CDR2 SYGVKD.

The rearrangement links TRBV7-6 to TRBJ2-7; 11 bases map to TRBD1. The germline V gene has CDR1 SGHVS and CDR2 FNYEAQ. This CDR3 is 15 amino acids long. V dropped 5 bases and J dropped 3; count of bases not matched to a gene: 6. The CDR3, as DNA: TGTGCCAGCAGCGCAGCCGGGACAGGGGGCTACGAGCAGTACTTC. It encodes CASSAAGTGGYEQYF.

The chain employs TRBV9 and TRBJ2-7; 10 bases match TRBD2. Trimming cost V 0 bases and J 4 bases; bases outside gene matches: 7. The CDR3 is 16 residues long. Germline V gene data show CDR1 as SGDLS and CDR2 as YYNGEE. DNA for the CDR3: TGTGCCAGCAGCGTAGTAAGCGGGGGGGCCAGTTACGAGCAGTACTTC. It codes for CASSVVSGGASYEQYF.

The chain recombines TRBV6-5 with TRBJ1-5, with TRBD1 identical over 8 bases. Germline-derived CDR1 and CDR2 are MNHEY and SVGAGI. The CDR3 runs 15 residues. V gave up 8 bases and J gave up 4 bases; unmatched junction bases: 10. CDR3 residues: CASLSLDRGNQPQHF. CDR3 in DNA: TGTGCCAGCCTCTCGCTAGACAGGGGTAATCAGCCCCAGCATTTT.

The J gene is TRBJ2-4, the V gene TRBV7-2; D gene ambiguous. Germline V CDR1 and CDR2: SGHTA, FQGNSA. V lost 1 base and J 7 bases, leaving 11 bases between the germline ends. The CDR3 sequence is 14 residues long. CDR3 sequence reads: CASSLGPNGNIQYF. The CDR3 DNA sequence: TGTGCCAGCAGCTTAGGGCCCAATGGGAACATTCAGTACTTC.

CDR3 protein: CALDLAGGYNEQFF. The CDR3 DNA follows: TGTGCCTTGGATCTAGCGGGGGGTTACAATGAGCAGTTCTTC. The V call is TRBV30, the J call TRBJ2-1; TRBD2 agrees at 11 bases. The CDR3 runs 14 residues. Looked up from germline, CDR1 is GTSNPN and CDR2 is SVGIG (reference sequence). Trimming removed 7 bases from V and 4 bases from J; junction bases left unmatched: 6. Based on the CDR3 plus reference TRBV30 and TRBJ2-1, the full variable domain is SQTIHQWPATLVQPVGSPLSLECTVEGTSNPNLYWYRQAAGRGLQLLFYSVGIGQISSEVPQNLSASRPQDRQFILSSKKLLLSDSGFYLCALDLAGGYNEQFFGPGTRLTVL.

The V call is TRBV10-2, the J call TRBJ2-2; 9 positions match TRBD1. Germline V gene data show CDR1 as WSHSY and CDR2 as SAAADI. The CDR3 runs to 16 residues. The J segment lost 2 bases and the V segment lost 8 bases, leaving 9 bases of the junction unmatched. The DNA for the CDR3 is TGCGCCAGCCGCAATCCGGGACAGGGCAACACCGGGGAGCTGTTTTTT. As protein: CASRNPGQGNTGELFF.

The chain uses TRBV15 and TRBJ1-5; D gene unclear. The V end was cut by 6 bases, the J end by 4 bases, with 22 bases between. CDR1 is LNHNV and CDR2 is YYDKDF in the germline V gene (reference sequence). There are 17 residues in the CDR3. The chain's CDR3 is CATSRFLWVKRNQPQHF. The CDR3 DNA follows: TGTGCCACCAGTAGATTTCTTTGGGTTAAGAGGAATCAGCCCCAGCATTTT.

The J gene is TRBJ1-2, the V gene TRBV29-1; a weak D match, TRBD1 (5 bases). With 6 bases removed from V and 7 bases from J, the gap between germline ends came to 18 bases. The CDR3 is made up of 13 amino acids. The germline CDR1 and CDR2 sequences are SQVTM and ANQGSEA. DNA for the CDR3: TGCAGCGTCAAGGGACGGGAGTCCGGTGGCTACACCTTC. Its protein is CSVKGRESGGYTF.